These T cell receptor beta chains were read from a single sample in a study of graft-versus-host responses after intestinal transplantation. Clones were sequenced by immunoSEQ multiplex PCR, and TCRdb holds only the in-frame ones, with some missing. The repertoire holds about 38,000 clones, with around 86% as singletons. Sequenced material: PBMCs, taken around 1,000 days after transplant. These receptors were collected from a human patient who received an intestinal transplant, so some T cells may come from the graft donor. Both conserved end residues are part of each CDR3. Fields, in order: CDR3 length, J gene, D gene, V gene, clone size, CDR3 DNA, CDR3 protein. The D gene is left open where the match is weak. Expanded clones get a size class; other rows say once, few or many, or leave the size out.

length: 14; J: TRBJ2-6; D: .; V: TRBV27; size: .; DNA: TGTGCCAGCAGTCCCGTCTCTGGGGCCAACGTCCTGACTTTC; CDR3: CASSPVSGANVLTF
length: 16; J: TRBJ2-7; D: .; V: TRBV11-2; size: .; DNA: TGTGCCAGCAGCTTACCGGCCGCGACTAGTTGGGCCGAGCAGTACTTC; CDR3: CASSLPAATSWAEQYF
length: 17; J: TRBJ2-2; D: TRBD2; V: TRBV5-1; size: .; DNA: TGCGCCAGCAGCTTGGTTCCCGAGCGGGGGGCCCCAGGGGAGCTGTTTTTT; CDR3: CASSLVPERGAPGELFF
length: 14; J: TRBJ2-5; D: TRBD2; V: TRBV6-6; size: .; DNA: TGTGCCAGCAGTTACTCTCTGCTCACGGGGGGGCAGTACTTC; CDR3: CASSYSLLTGGQYF
length: 16; J: TRBJ2-1; D: .; V: TRBV5-1; size: .; DNA: TGCGCCAGCAGTCCCGGGAGAATGGGGATTTACAATGAGCAGTTCTTC; CDR3: CASSPGRMGIYNEQFF
length: 17; J: TRBJ2-2; D: .; V: TRBV9; size: .; DNA: TGTGCCAGCAGCGTAGCTCTCGAACTAGTTCCCCCCGGGGAGCTGTTTTTT; CDR3: CASSVALELVPPGELFF
length: 15; J: TRBJ2-1; D: TRBD2; V: TRBV9; size: once; DNA: TGTGCCAGCGTCTCCGGGACTAGCGGGAGTGATGAGCAGTTCTTC; CDR3: CASVSGTSGSDEQFF
length: 17; J: TRBJ2-3; D: .; V: TRBV7-9; size: .; DNA: TGTGCCAGCCCAGAGGATCCCTTAGCGGCCAGCACAGATACGCAGTATTTT; CDR3: CASPEDPLAASTDTQYF
length: 13; J: TRBJ1-5; D: .; V: TRBV6-1; size: once; DNA: TGTGCCAGCAGTGATGGGGAATTGAAGCCCCAGCATTTT; CDR3: CASSDGELKPQHF
length: 15; J: TRBJ2-3; D: TRBD2; V: TRBV5-1; size: .; DNA: TGCGCCAGCAGCTTCCTAGCGGAGAGCACAGATACGCAGTATTTT; CDR3: CASSFLAESTDTQYF
length: 15; J: TRBJ1-5; D: .; V: TRBV6-6; size: .; DNA: TGTGCCAGCACCCCGAATCCAGAGAGCAATCAGCCCCAGCATTTT; CDR3: CASTPNPESNQPQHF
length: 13; J: TRBJ2-1; D: TRBD2; V: TRBV14; size: .; DNA: TGTGCCAGCAAGGGGACTACCCTACATGAGCAGTTCTTC; CDR3: CASKGTTLHEQFF
length: 15; J: TRBJ2-5; D: TRBD2; V: TRBV15; size: .; DNA: TGTGCCACCAGCAAGTCCCGGGGGGGGCCGGAGACCCAGTACTTC; CDR3: CATSKSRGGPETQYF
length: 15; J: TRBJ2-5; D: TRBD1; V: TRBV9; size: .; DNA: TGTGCCAGCAGCTTAGGGGGCGGTCTAGGACAGACCCAGTACTTC; CDR3: CASSLGGGLGQTQYF
length: 13; J: TRBJ1-5; D: .; V: TRBV2; size: medium-sized; DNA: TGTGCCAGCACCACGGGGCCTAATCAGCCCCAGCATTTT; CDR3: CASTTGPNQPQHF
length: 11; J: TRBJ2-3; D: .; V: TRBV6-1; size: .; DNA: TGTGCCAGCAGTGTATCGCAGGGCCAGTATTTT; CDR3: CASSVSQGQYF
length: 15; J: TRBJ1-2; D: TRBD1; V: TRBV5-5; size: .; DNA: TGTGCCAGCAGCTTGACAGGGGAACCCGTCTATGGCTACACCTTC; CDR3: CASSLTGEPVYGYTF
length: 13; J: TRBJ2-7; D: .; V: TRBV7-6; size: .; DNA: TGTGCCAGCAGCTTAGGGGTTTCCTACGAGCAGTACTTC; CDR3: CASSLGVSYEQYF
length: 13; J: TRBJ2-3; D: .; V: TRBV10-3; size: once; DNA: TGTGCCATCAGTGATGGGACCACAGATACGCAGTATTTT; CDR3: CAISDGTTDTQYF
length: 18; J: TRBJ2-7; D: TRBD1; V: TRBV5-1; size: .; DNA: TGCGCCAGCAGCACCCGGGACAGGGGACTCGCATCCCCGTACGAGCAGTACTTC; CDR3: CASSTRDRGLASPYEQYF
length: 13; J: TRBJ2-3; D: .; V: TRBV5-4; size: .; DNA: TGTGCCAGCAGCTTGGGCGAGACCCATACGCAGTATTTT; CDR3: CASSLGETHTQYF
length: 13; J: TRBJ1-1; D: .; V: TRBV7-2; size: .; DNA: TGTGCCAGCAGCTTAACAGGGAGCACTGAAGCTTTCTTT; CDR3: CASSLTGSTEAFF
length: 13; J: TRBJ1-1; D: TRBD1; V: TRBV6-1; size: medium-sized; DNA: TGTGCCAGCACGGGACAGATTAACACTGAAGCTTTCTTT; CDR3: CASTGQINTEAFF
length: 15; J: TRBJ1-2; D: TRBD1; V: TRBV28; size: .; DNA: TGTGCCAGCAGTTTACAGGGGGCGGCGGGGGATGGCTACACCTTC; CDR3: CASSLQGAAGDGYTF
length: 13; J: TRBJ2-7; D: .; V: TRBV10-2; size: .; DNA: TGCGCCAGCAGTGAGTACGTAATGAACGAGCAGTACTTC; CDR3: CASSEYVMNEQYF
length: 14; J: TRBJ1-2; D: .; V: TRBV6-1; size: .; DNA: TGTGCCAGCAGTGAGCCCACAGGTTCGGCTGGCTACACCTTC; CDR3: CASSEPTGSAGYTF
length: 17; J: TRBJ2-2; D: .; V: TRBV10-3; size: .; DNA: TGTGCCATCAGTGGGATGAACAGGGCCGGCAGGACCGGGGAGCTGTTTTTT; CDR3: CAISGMNRAGRTGELFF
length: 12; J: TRBJ1-2; D: TRBD1; V: TRBV28; size: .; DNA: TGTGCCAGCAGGACAGGGACGGATGGCTACACCTTC; CDR3: CASRTGTDGYTF
length: 13; J: TRBJ2-5; D: .; V: TRBV5-1; size: .; DNA: TGCGCCAGCCGAGGACTGTCCCAAGAGACCCAGTACTTC; CDR3: CASRGLSQETQYF
length: 14; J: TRBJ2-1; D: TRBD1; V: TRBV5-4; size: .; DNA: TGTGCCAGCAGCCCGGGACAGGGGGCGAGGGAGCAGTTCTTC; CDR3: CASSPGQGAREQFF
length: 13; J: TRBJ2-5; D: TRBD2; V: TRBV2; size: once; DNA: TGTGCCAGCAGTGAGACTAGCGGAGAGACCCAGTACTTC; CDR3: CASSETSGETQYF
length: 17; J: TRBJ2-3; D: TRBD1; V: TRBV4-1; size: .; DNA: TGCGCCAGCAGCCAAGATCAAGGGAAGGGGGCCACAGATACGCAGTATTTT; CDR3: CASSQDQGKGATDTQYF
length: 18; J: TRBJ2-3; D: TRBD2; V: TRBV2; size: .; DNA: TGTGCCAGCAGTGGGGGGGTAGAAGCGGGGACCCCCACAGATACGCAGTATTTT; CDR3: CASSGGVEAGTPTDTQYF
length: 14; J: TRBJ2-7; D: .; V: TRBV6-5; size: .; DNA: TGTGCCAGCAGTCCGGGCCTTTTCTCCTACGAGCAGTACTTC; CDR3: CASSPGLFSYEQYF
length: 13; J: TRBJ2-5; D: .; V: TRBV18; size: .; DNA: TGTGCCAGCTCAACCGGGCCTCAAGAGACCCAGTACTTC; CDR3: CASSTGPQETQYF
length: 16; J: TRBJ1-1; D: .; V: TRBV6-1; size: .; DNA: TGTGCCAGCAGTGAAATTCTTCGTGGGGCTGTTCCTGAAGCTTTCTTT; CDR3: CASSEILRGAVPEAFF
length: 13; J: TRBJ1-1; D: .; V: TRBV18; size: .; DNA: TGTGCCAGCTCACCCGAATATAACACTGAAGCTTTCTTT; CDR3: CASSPEYNTEAFF
length: 14; J: TRBJ2-7; D: .; V: TRBV11-2; size: .; DNA: TGTGCCAGCAGCACCGGGACTTGGAGGGTCGAGCAGTACTTC; CDR3: CASSTGTWRVEQYF
length: 17; J: TRBJ2-7; D: .; V: TRBV10-2; size: .; DNA: TGCGCCAGCACTGCCGGGGGCGGGGCCTACAACTCCTACGAGCAGTACTTC; CDR3: CASTAGGGAYNSYEQYF
length: 16; J: TRBJ1-3; D: TRBD1; V: TRBV10-3; size: once; DNA: TGTGCCAGCAGTGAAGCGCTGGGGACAGGGGGAAACACCATATATTTT; CDR3: CASSEALGTGGNTIYF
length: 14; J: TRBJ2-3; D: .; V: TRBV10-3; size: .; DNA: TGTGCCATCAGTGCCGGGGACAGCACAGATACGCAGTATTTT; CDR3: CAISAGDSTDTQYF
length: 14; J: TRBJ2-5; D: .; V: TRBV6-1; size: .; DNA: TGTGCCAGCAGGCTTACGGGCAGGGGAGAGACCCAGTACTTC; CDR3: CASRLTGRGETQYF
length: 15; J: TRBJ1-5; D: .; V: TRBV9; size: .; DNA: TGTGCCAGCAGCCCTTCTTGGTACCCCAATCAGCCCCAGCATTTT; CDR3: CASSPSWYPNQPQHF
length: 13; J: TRBJ1-1; D: .; V: TRBV15; size: .; DNA: TGTGCCACCAGCAGAGATGAGATCACTGAAGCTTTCTTT; CDR3: CATSRDEITEAFF
length: 12; J: TRBJ2-1; D: .; V: TRBV27; size: .; DNA: TGTGCCAGCAGTCCCGCCTACAATGAGCAGTTCTTC; CDR3: CASSPAYNEQFF
length: 15; J: TRBJ2-2; D: .; V: TRBV6-1; size: .; DNA: TGTGCCAGCAGTGAAGGCCCGGCGAACACCGGGGAGCTGTTTTTT; CDR3: CASSEGPANTGELFF
length: 11; J: TRBJ1-4; D: .; V: TRBV20-1; size: .; DNA: TGCAGTGCTATAAAGAGGGAAAAACTGTTTTTT; CDR3: CSAIKREKLFF
length: 15; J: TRBJ2-5; D: .; V: TRBV5-4; size: .; DNA: TGTGCCAGCAGCTTGATTGAGCGGGCGCGCGAGACCCAGTACTTC; CDR3: CASSLIERARETQYF
length: 15; J: TRBJ2-1; D: .; V: TRBV7-2; size: once; DNA: TGTGCCAGCAGCCCATATGGGAGGAATTGGGATGAGCAGTTCTTC; CDR3: CASSPYGRNWDEQFF
length: 13; J: TRBJ2-4; D: .; V: TRBV6-1; size: .; DNA: TGTGCCAGCGGGGGGCAGGGGAAAAACATTCAGTACTTC; CDR3: CASGGQGKNIQYF
length: 15; J: TRBJ2-2; D: .; V: TRBV7-9; size: .; DNA: TGTGCCAGCTCCCCCACCTCAGGGAAAACCGGGGAGCTGTTTTTT; CDR3: CASSPTSGKTGELFF
length: 15; J: TRBJ2-3; D: TRBD1; V: TRBV11-2; size: .; DNA: TGTGCCAGCAGCTTCGGACAGGGGGCCACAGATACGCAGTATTTT; CDR3: CASSFGQGATDTQYF
length: 16; J: TRBJ1-1; D: .; V: TRBV27; size: .; DNA: TGTGCCAGCAGTTTATCGGGGAGACAGACACACACTGAAGCTTTCTTT; CDR3: CASSLSGRQTHTEAFF
length: 15; J: TRBJ2-1; D: .; V: TRBV10-3; size: .; DNA: TGTGCCACCCTCCCGGTCCGGGGGAGTTACAATGAGCAGTTCTTC; CDR3: CATLPVRGSYNEQFF
length: 14; J: TRBJ1-1; D: .; V: TRBV19; size: few; DNA: TGTGCCAGTAGAACCGGGACACCGAACACTGAAGCTTTCTTT; CDR3: CASRTGTPNTEAFF
length: 13; J: TRBJ1-1; D: TRBD1; V: TRBV19; size: .; DNA: TGTGCCAGTAGTAGAAGAACAGGGGCTGAAGCTTTCTTT; CDR3: CASSRRTGAEAFF
length: 15; J: TRBJ2-1; D: .; V: TRBV28; size: .; DNA: TGTGCCAGCACTTCCCCCCGGCCGGGATACAATGAGCAGTTCTTC; CDR3: CASTSPRPGYNEQFF